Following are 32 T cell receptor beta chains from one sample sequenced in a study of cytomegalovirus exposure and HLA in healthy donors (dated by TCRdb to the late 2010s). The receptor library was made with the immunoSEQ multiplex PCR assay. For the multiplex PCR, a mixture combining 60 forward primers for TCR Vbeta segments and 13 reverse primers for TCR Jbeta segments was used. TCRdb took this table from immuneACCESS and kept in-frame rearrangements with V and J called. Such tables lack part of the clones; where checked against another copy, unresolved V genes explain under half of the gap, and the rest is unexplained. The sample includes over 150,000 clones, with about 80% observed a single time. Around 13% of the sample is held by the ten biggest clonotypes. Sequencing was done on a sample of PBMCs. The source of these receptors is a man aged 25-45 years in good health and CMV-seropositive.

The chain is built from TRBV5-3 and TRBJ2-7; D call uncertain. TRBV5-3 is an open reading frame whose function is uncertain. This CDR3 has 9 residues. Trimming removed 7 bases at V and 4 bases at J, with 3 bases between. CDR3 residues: CARPYEQYF. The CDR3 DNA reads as TGTGCCAGACCGTACGAGCAGTACTTC.

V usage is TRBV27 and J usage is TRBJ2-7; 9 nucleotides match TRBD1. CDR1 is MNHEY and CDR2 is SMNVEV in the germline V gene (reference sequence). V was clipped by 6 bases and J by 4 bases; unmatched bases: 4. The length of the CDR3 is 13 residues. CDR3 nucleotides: TGTGCCAGCAGAACCGGGACAGGGTACGAGCAGTACTTC. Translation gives CASRTGTGYEQYF.

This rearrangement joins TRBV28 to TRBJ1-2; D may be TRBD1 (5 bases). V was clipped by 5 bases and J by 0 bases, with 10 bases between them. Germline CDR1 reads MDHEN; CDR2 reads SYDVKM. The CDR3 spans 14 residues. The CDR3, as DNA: TGTGCCAGCAGTAGCTCAGGGACTAACTATGGCTACACCTTC. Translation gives CASSSSGTNYGYTF.

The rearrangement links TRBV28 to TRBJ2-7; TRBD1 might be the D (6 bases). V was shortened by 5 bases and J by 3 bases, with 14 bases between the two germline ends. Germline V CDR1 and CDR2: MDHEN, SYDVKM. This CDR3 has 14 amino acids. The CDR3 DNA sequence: TGTGCCAGCAGTCCCTGGACAGATTTCTACGAGCAGTACTTC. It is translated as CASSPWTDFYEQYF.

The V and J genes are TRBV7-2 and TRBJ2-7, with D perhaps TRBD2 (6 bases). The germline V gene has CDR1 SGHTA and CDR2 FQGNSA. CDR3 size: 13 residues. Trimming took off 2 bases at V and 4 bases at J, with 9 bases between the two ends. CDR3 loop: CASSLIGGYEQYF. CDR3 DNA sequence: TGTGCCAGCAGCTTAATTGGGGGGTACGAGCAGTACTTC. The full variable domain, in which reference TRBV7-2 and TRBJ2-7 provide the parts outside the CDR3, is GAGVSQSPSNKVTEKGKDVELRCDPISGHTALYWYRQSLGQGLEFLIYFQGNSAPDKSGLPSDRFSAERTGGSVSTLTIQRTQQEDSAVYLCASSLIGGYEQYFGPGTRLTVT.

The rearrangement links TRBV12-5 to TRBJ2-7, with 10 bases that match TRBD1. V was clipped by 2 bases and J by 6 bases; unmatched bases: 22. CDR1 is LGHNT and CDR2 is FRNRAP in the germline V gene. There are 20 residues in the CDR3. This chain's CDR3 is CASGLTNEPPGTGERGEQYF. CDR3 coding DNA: TGTGCTAGTGGTTTGACGAATGAACCCCCCGGGACAGGGGAAAGGGGCGAGCAGTACTTC.

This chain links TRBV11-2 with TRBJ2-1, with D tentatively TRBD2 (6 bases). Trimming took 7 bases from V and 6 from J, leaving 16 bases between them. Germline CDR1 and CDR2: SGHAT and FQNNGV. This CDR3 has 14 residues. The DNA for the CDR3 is TGTGCCAGCACCTTTGGCGGGATTGGCAATGAGCAGTTCTTC. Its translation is CASTFGGIGNEQFF.

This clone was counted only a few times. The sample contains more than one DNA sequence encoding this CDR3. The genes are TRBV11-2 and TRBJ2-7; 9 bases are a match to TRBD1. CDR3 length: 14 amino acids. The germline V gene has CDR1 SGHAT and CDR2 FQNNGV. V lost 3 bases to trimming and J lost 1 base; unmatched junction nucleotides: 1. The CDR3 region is CASSFGQGSYEQYF. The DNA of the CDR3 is TGTGCCAGCAGCTTTGGACAGGGGTCCTACGAGCAGTACTTC. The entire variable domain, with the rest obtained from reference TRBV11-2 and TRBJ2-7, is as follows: EAGVAQSPRYKIIEKRQSVAFWCNPISGHATLYWYQQILGQGPKLLIQFQNNGVVDDSQLPKDRFSAERLKGVDSTLKIQPAKLEDSAVYLCASSFGQGSYEQYFGPGTRLTVT.

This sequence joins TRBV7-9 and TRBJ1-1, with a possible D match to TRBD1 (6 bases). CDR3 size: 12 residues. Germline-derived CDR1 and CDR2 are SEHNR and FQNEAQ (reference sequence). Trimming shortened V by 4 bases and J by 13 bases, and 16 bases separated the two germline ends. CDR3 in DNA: TGTGCCAGCAGCTCGGCAGGGGCGGAGCTTTTCTTT. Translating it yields CASSSAGAELFF.

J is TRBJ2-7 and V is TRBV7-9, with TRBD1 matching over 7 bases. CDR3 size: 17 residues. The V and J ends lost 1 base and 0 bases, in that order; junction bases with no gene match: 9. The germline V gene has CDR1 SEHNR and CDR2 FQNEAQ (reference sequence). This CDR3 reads CASSLVGAGTASYEQYF. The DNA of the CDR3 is TGTGCCAGCAGCTTAGTTGGGGCCGGGACAGCCTCCTACGAGCAGTACTTC.

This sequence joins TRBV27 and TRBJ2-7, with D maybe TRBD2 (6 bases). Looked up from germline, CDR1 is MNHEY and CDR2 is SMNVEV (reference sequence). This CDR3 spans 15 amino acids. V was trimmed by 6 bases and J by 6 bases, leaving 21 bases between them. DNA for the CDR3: TGTGCCAGCAGAGATTCGGGAGCAGGGATGGCCGAGCAGTACTTC. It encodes CASRDSGAGMAEQYF.

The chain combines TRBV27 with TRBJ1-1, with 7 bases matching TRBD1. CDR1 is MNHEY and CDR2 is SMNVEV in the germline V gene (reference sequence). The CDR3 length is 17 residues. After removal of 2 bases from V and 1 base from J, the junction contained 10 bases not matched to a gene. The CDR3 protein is CASSLTWAGGGNTEAFF. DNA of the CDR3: TGTGCCAGCAGTTTAACGTGGGCAGGGGGAGGGAACACTGAAGCTTTCTTT.

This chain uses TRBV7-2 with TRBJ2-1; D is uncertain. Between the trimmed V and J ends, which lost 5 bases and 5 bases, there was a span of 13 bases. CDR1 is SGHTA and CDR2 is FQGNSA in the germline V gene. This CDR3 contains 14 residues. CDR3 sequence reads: CASSRVIRDNEQFF. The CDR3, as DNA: TGTGCCAGCAGCCGCGTTATCCGGGACAATGAGCAGTTCTTC.

The CDR3 nucleotides are TGCGCCAGCAGCCCAGCAGGGGGGCCTGGAAACACCATATATTTT. It encodes CASSPAGGPGNTIYF. The chain joins TRBV5-1 to TRBJ1-3; 7 bases are a match to TRBD1. Germline-derived CDR1 and CDR2 are SGHRS and YFSETQ. V gave up 4 bases and J gave up 2 bases; unmatched junction bases: 6. There are 15 residues in the CDR3.

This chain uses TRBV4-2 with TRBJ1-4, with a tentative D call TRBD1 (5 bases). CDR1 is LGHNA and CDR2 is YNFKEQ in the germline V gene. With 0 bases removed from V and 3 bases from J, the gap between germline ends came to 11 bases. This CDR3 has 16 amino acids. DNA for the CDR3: TGTGCCAGCAGCCAAGATTTACAGGTTCCTAATGAAAAACTGTTTTTT. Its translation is CASSQDLQVPNEKLFF.

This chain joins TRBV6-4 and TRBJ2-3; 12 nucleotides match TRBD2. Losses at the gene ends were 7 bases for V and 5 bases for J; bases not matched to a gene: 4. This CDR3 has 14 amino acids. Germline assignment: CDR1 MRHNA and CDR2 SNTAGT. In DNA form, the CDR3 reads TGTGCCAGCACTAGACTAGCGGGAGTAGATACGCAGTATTTT. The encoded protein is CASTRLAGVDTQYF.

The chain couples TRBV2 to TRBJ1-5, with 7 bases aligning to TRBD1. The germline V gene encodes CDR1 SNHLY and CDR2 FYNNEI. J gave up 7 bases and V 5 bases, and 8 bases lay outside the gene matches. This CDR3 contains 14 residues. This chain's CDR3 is CASSLTGAGQPQHF. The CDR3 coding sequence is TGTGCCAGCAGTCTAACAGGGGCAGGGCAGCCCCAGCATTTT.

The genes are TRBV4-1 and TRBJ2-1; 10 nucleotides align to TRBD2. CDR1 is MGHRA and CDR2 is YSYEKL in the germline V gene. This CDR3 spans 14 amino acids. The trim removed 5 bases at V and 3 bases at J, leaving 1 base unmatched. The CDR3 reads CASSRTSGYNEQFF. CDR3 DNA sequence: TGCGCCAGCAGCAGGACTAGCGGCTACAATGAGCAGTTCTTC.

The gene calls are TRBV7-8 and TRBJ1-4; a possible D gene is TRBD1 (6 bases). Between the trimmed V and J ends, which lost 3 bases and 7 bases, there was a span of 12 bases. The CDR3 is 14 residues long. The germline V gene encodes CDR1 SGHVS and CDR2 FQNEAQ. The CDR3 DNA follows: TGTGCCAGCAGCTTTCCCGGGACAACTGAAAAACTGTTTTTT. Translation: CASSFPGTTEKLFF.

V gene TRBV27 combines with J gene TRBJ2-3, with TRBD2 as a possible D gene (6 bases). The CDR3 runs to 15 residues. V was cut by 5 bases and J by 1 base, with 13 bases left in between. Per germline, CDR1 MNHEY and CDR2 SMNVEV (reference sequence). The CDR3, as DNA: TGTGCCAGCAGTCCCCGGCAGCGGGGCACAGATACGCAGTATTTT. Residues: CASSPRQRGTDTQYF.

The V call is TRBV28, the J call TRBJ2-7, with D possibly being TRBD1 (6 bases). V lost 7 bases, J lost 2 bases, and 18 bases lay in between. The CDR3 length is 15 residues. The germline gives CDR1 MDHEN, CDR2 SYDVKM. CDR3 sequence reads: CASKMTGFPTYEQYF. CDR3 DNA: TGTGCCAGCAAAATGACAGGATTTCCCACCTACGAGCAGTACTTC.

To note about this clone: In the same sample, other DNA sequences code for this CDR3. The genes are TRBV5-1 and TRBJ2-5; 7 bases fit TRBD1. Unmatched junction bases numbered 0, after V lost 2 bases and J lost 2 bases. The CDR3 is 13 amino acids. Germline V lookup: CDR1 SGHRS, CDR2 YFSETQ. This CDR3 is CASSLQGQETQYF. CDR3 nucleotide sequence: TGCGCCAGCAGCTTACAGGGGCAAGAGACCCAGTACTTC.

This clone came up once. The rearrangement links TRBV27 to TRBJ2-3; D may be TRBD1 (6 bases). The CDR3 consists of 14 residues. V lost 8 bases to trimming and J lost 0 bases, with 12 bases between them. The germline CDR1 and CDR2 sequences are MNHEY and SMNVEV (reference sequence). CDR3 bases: TGTGCCAGCCAACGGCAGGGGAGCACAGATACGCAGTATTTT. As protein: CASQRQGSTDTQYF.

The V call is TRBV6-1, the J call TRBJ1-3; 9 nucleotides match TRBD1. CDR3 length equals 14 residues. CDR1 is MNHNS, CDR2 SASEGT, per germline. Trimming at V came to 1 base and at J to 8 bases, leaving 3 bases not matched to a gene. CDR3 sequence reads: CASSEGQGGHTIYF. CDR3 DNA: TGTGCCAGCAGTGAAGGACAGGGGGGCCACACCATATATTTT.

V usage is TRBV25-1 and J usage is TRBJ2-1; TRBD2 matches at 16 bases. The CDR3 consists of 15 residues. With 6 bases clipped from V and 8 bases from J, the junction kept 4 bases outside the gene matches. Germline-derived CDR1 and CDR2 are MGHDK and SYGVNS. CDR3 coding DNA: TGTGCCAGCAGCGGGACTAGCGGGAGGGCCCATGAGCAGTTCTTC. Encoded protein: CASSGTSGRAHEQFF.

The DNA for the CDR3 is TGCGCCAGCAGCTTGGCGGCGGGAGAGGCGGAGACCCAGTACTTC. Translating gives CASSLAAGEAETQYF. This chain connects TRBV5-1 to TRBJ2-5, with 7 bases that match TRBD2. The CDR3 has 15 residues. Germline V gives CDR1 SGHRS, CDR2 YFSETQ. V gave up 0 bases and J gave up 5 bases; unmatched junction bases: 7.

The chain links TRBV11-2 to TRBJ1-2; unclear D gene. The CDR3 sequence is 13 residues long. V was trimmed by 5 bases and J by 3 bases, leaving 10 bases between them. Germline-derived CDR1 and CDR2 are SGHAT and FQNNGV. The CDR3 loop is CASSAHRDYGYTF. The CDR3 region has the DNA TGTGCCAGCAGCGCCCACAGAGACTATGGCTACACCTTC.

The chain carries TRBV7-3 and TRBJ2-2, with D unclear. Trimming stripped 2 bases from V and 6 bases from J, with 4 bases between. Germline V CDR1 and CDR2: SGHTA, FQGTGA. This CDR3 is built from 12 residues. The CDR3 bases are TGTGCCAGCAGCTTACTGTCCGGGGAGCTGTTTTTT. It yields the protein CASSLLSGELFF.

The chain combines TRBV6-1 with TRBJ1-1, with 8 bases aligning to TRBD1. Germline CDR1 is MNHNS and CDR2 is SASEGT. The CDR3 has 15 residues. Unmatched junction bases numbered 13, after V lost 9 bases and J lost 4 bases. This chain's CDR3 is CASITGTGPTTEAFF. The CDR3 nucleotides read TGTGCCAGTATTACCGGGACAGGCCCTACCACTGAAGCTTTCTTT.

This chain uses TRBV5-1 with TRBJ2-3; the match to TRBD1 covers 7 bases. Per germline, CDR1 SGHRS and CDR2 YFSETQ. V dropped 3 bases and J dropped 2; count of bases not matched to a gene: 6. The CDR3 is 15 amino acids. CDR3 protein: CASSWGQISTDTQYF. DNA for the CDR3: TGCGCCAGCAGCTGGGGACAGATCTCCACAGATACGCAGTATTTT.

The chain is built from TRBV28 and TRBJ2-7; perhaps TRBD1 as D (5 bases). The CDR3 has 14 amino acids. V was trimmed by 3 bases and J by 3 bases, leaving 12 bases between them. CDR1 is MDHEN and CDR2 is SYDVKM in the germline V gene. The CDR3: CASSFTLDSYEQYF. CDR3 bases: TGTGCCAGCAGTTTTACCCTCGACAGCTACGAGCAGTACTTC.

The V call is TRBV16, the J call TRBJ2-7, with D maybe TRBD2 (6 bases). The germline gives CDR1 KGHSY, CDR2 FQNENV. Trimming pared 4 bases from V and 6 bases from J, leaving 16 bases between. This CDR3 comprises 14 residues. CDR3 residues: CASSPAGLAAEQYF. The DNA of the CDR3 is TGTGCCAGCAGCCCAGCGGGCCTGGCGGCCGAGCAGTACTTC.